This T cell receptor (beta chain) was found in a study of PD-1 blockade in classical Hodgkin lymphoma. Study findings and constraints: Baseline diversity was lower in partial responders and progressors than complete responders.

The CDR3 has 15 residues. Trimming removed 3 bases at V and 5 bases at J, with 14 bases between. The germline CDR1 and CDR2 sequences are MNHEY and SVGAGI. Clones were sequenced by immunoSEQ multiplex PCR, and TCRdb holds only the in-frame ones, with some missing. This repertoire shows more than 75,000 clones, 85% to 95% found once; its top ten account for just under 2%. Time point of the sample: cycle 4 day 1 (C4D1), after around six weeks of nivolumab. Relapses following autologous stem cell transplantation were seen in all patients, with brentuximab vedotin exposure varying. About this clone itself: As yet, its antigen is unknown.

This TCR was sampled from a human donor with classical Hodgkin lymphoma. V and J are TRBV6-5 and TRBJ2-1; D perhaps matches TRBD1 (6 bases). The source material was peripheral blood mononuclear cells (PBMCs), sampled before the fourth cycle of nivolumab. The chain's CDR3 is CASSYRGYGDNEQFF. The CDR3, as DNA: TGTGCCAGCAGTTATAGGGGGTACGGGGACAATGAGCAGTTCTTC.